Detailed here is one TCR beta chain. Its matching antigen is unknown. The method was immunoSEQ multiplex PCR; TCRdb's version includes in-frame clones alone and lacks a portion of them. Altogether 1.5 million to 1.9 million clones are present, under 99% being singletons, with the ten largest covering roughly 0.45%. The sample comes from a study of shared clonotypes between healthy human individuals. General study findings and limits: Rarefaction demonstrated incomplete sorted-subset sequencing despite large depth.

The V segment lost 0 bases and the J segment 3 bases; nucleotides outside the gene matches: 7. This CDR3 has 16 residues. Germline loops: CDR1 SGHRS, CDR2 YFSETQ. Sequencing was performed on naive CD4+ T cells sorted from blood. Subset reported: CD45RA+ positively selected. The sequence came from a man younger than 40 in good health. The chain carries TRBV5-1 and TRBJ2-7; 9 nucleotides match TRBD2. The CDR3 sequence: CASSLGAGGPDYEQYF. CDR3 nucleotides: TGCGCCAGCAGCTTGGGGGCGGGAGGGCCAGACTACGAGCAGTACTTC.